This passage covers 31 T cell receptor beta chains from one sample sequenced in a study of shared clonotypes between healthy human individuals. Measured with immunoSEQ multiplex PCR; TCRdb has only the in-frame clones, and not every one. The repertoire holds some 740,000 clones, with 80% to 95% as singletons. The naive CD8 population came from CD45RO-negative cells selected for CCR7, without terminally differentiated effector memory CD45RA+ cells. Sequencing was performed on naive CD8+ T cells sorted from blood. The receptors were gathered from a young man in good health.

Points on this clone: Other DNA sequences in this sample translate to the same CDR3. The genes are TRBV2 and TRBJ2-7; D is unclear. Trimming took off 6 bases at V and 2 bases at J, with 8 bases between the two ends. The CDR3 runs 12 residues. CDR1 and CDR2 (germline): SNHLY, FYNNEI. CDR3 amino acids: CASRGGPYEQYF. CDR3 sequence (DNA): TGTGCCAGCAGAGGCGGACCCTACGAGCAGTACTTC.

The V call is TRBV29-1, the J call TRBJ1-1; D unclear. Trimming stripped 4 bases from V and 2 bases from J, with 8 bases between. CDR1 is SQVTM and CDR2 is ANQGSEA in the germline V gene. The CDR3 is 12 amino acids. This CDR3 reads CSVGWGNTEAFF. Written as DNA, the CDR3 is TGCAGCGTTGGATGGGGAAACACTGAAGCTTTCTTT.

Only one count was recorded for this clone. The chain combines TRBV27 with TRBJ1-1; tentative D call: TRBD1 (5 bases). The V gene's germline CDR1 is MNHEY and CDR2 SMNVEV (reference sequence). The CDR3 length is 14 residues. V was clipped by 0 bases and J by 4 bases, with 9 bases between them. The CDR3 nucleotides read TGTGCCAGCAGTTTATCGAAGACAGTCACTGAAGCTTTCTTT. It encodes CASSLSKTVTEAFF.

The V and J genes are TRBV30 and TRBJ2-3; D ambiguous. CDR3 length: 13 amino acids. V was clipped by 1 base and J by 2 bases, with 7 bases between them. Germline CDR1 GTSNPN, CDR2 SVGIG (reference sequence). CDR3 coding DNA: TGTGCCTGGAGTGGGGGTTCCACAGATACGCAGTATTTT. It specifies CAWSGGSTDTQYF. Full variable domain (missing parts from reference TRBV30 and TRBJ2-3): SQTIHQWPATLVQPVGSPLSLECTVEGTSNPNLYWYRQAAGRGLQLLFYSVGIGQISSEVPQNLSASRPQDRQFILSSKKLLLSDSGFYLCAWSGGSTDTQYFGPGTRLTVL.

The chain carries TRBV6-1 and TRBJ1-1, with 10 bases fitting TRBD1. The CDR3 sequence is 15 residues long. The V segment lost 3 bases and the J segment 4 bases; nucleotides outside the gene matches: 5. Germline V lookup: CDR1 MNHNS, CDR2 SASEGT. The CDR3, as DNA: TGTGCCAGCAGTGACTGGACAGGGGGTATCACTGAAGCTTTCTTT. It specifies CASSDWTGGITEAFF.

This chain uses TRBV7-8 with TRBJ1-4, with a possible D match to TRBD1 (5 bases). Deletions cut 1 base from V and 4 bases from J, with 25 bases between. Germline V gene data show CDR1 as SGHVS and CDR2 as FQNEAQ. This CDR3 contains 20 residues. The CDR3 nucleotides read TGTGCCAGCAGCTTAGTAGCCCTGCTTGCCCTGACAGTGAATAATGAAAAACTGTTTTTT. Amino acid sequence: CASSLVALLALTVNNEKLFF.

CDR3 coding DNA: TGTGCCAGCAGTCTAGCGGGAGGGCCGGCCTACGAGCAGTACTTC. Amino acids: CASSLAGGPAYEQYF. This chain links TRBV11-2 with TRBJ2-7; 12 bases map to TRBD2. CDR1 and CDR2 from the germline V gene are SGHAT and FQNNGV. CDR3 length: 15 residues. Trimming removed 6 bases from V and 2 bases from J; junction bases left unmatched: 5.

The chain links TRBV5-5 to TRBJ2-7; D possibly uses TRBD1 or TRBD2 (5 bases each). Germline CDR1 and CDR2: SGHKS and YYEKEE (reference sequence). V was clipped by 2 bases and J by 2 bases, with 8 bases between them. This CDR3 contains 13 residues. The CDR3 bases are TGTGCCAGCAGCTTCAGGGAGACCTACGAGCAGTACTTC. Translating gives CASSFRETYEQYF.

The gene calls are TRBV27 and TRBJ2-7; 7 nucleotides match TRBD1. This CDR3 is 13 amino acids long. V lost 11 bases and J lost 6; bases outside the gene matches: 13. Germline lookup yields CDR1 MNHEY and CDR2 SMNVEV (reference sequence). The CDR3 region is CAVGVSQGSEQYF. CDR3 DNA sequence: TGTGCCGTAGGGGTCTCACAGGGGTCCGAGCAGTACTTC.

The chain joins TRBV5-8 to TRBJ1-5; no definite D call. Trimming removed 4 bases at V and 2 bases at J, with 16 bases between. This CDR3 is 16 amino acids long. Germline CDR1 and CDR2: SGHTS and YDEGEE. The CDR3 nucleotides are TGTGCCAGCAGCCAGGACTTGTTTAGCGGCAATCAGCCCCAGCATTTT. Protein sequence: CASSQDLFSGNQPQHF.

The chain carries TRBV28 and TRBJ2-2; D unclear. Trimming stripped 8 bases from V and 4 bases from J, with 5 bases between. The CDR3 totals 11 residues. Germline CDR1 reads MDHEN; CDR2 reads SYDVKM. This CDR3 is CASCRTGELFF. CDR3 DNA sequence: TGTGCCAGCTGTCGCACCGGGGAGCTGTTTTTT.

The CDR3 protein is CASSFAETQYF. CDR3 coding DNA: TGTGCCAGCAGCTTTGCAGAGACCCAGTACTTC. The genes are TRBV12-1 and TRBJ2-5. TRBV12-1 is a pseudogene locus. The CDR3 loop spans 11 amino acids.

The genes are TRBV7-9 and TRBJ2-7, with D unclear. Trimming took off 0 bases at V and 3 bases at J, with 12 bases between the two ends. Germline V gives CDR1 SEHNR, CDR2 FQNEAQ (reference sequence). The CDR3 runs 15 residues. The CDR3 region is CASSLADTPRYEQYF. As DNA, the CDR3 is TGTGCCAGCAGCTTAGCCGATACGCCGCGCTACGAGCAGTACTTC.

This clone was picked up one time. This rearrangement joins TRBV7-9 to TRBJ2-1; 9 bases line up with TRBD1. This CDR3 has 15 residues. The V segment lost 2 bases and the J segment 8 bases; nucleotides outside the gene matches: 7. Germline values: CDR1 SEHNR, CDR2 FQNEAQ (reference sequence). Written as DNA, the CDR3 is TGTGCCAGCAGCTTATTACAGGGGGCTTTAGATGAGCAGTTCTTC. It encodes CASSLLQGALDEQFF.

This clone was seen only once. The chain has TRBV13 and TRBJ2-1; no reliable D call. Germline assignment: CDR1 PRHDT and CDR2 FYEKMQ (reference sequence). With 2 bases removed from V and 5 bases from J, the gap between germline ends came to 4 bases. This CDR3 region has 12 residues. The CDR3 region is CASSLFNNEQFF. As DNA, the CDR3 is TGTGCCAGCAGCTTATTCAACAATGAGCAGTTCTTC.

This clone was picked up one time. The rearrangement links TRBV19 to TRBJ2-3, with a weak D call TRBD2 (5 bases). The CDR3 is 14 amino acids. V gave up 5 bases and J gave up 6 bases, with 15 bases separating them. CDR1 and CDR2 from the germline V gene are LNHDA and SQIVND (reference sequence). CDR3 residues: CASSPSGLGDTQYF. The CDR3 region has the DNA TGTGCCAGTAGTCCGTCCGGACTCGGGGATACGCAGTATTTT.

This chain joins TRBV7-9 and TRBJ2-3; TRBD1 or TRBD2 may be the D gene (5 bases each). Germline CDR1 is SEHNR and CDR2 is FQNEAQ (reference sequence). The V and J ends lost 4 bases and 0 bases respectively, with 14 bases between them. The CDR3 has 16 residues. CDR3 loop: CASSSPEGPSTDTQYF. CDR3 nucleotides: TGTGCCAGCAGCTCCCCCGAGGGGCCTAGCACAGATACGCAGTATTTT.

The chain recombines TRBV6-6 with TRBJ2-3; D call uncertain. Germline CDR1 and CDR2: MNHNY and SVGAGI (reference sequence). With 0 bases removed from V and 0 bases from J, the gap between germline ends came to 4 bases. CDR3 size: 14 residues. For the CDR3, the DNA is TGTGCCAGCAGTTACTCGACTAGCACAGATACGCAGTATTTT. This translates into CASSYSTSTDTQYF.

The chain employs TRBV5-1 and TRBJ1-1; D not resolved. The CDR3 covers 15 residues. Trimming left V 0 bases short and J 6 bases short, with 15 bases between. In germline, CDR1 is SGHRS, CDR2 YFSETQ. The CDR3 loop reads CASSLEVGVLSEAFF. The CDR3 region has the DNA TGCGCCAGCAGCTTGGAAGTTGGGGTTCTCTCTGAAGCTTTCTTT.

V usage is TRBV6-6 and J usage is TRBJ2-7; D may be TRBD2 (6 bases). V lost 10 bases and J 2 bases, leaving 15 bases between the germline ends. CDR3 length: 13 residues. In germline, CDR1 is MNHNY, CDR2 SVGAGI (reference sequence). The CDR3 bases are TGTGCCACTCAGGTGGGCGGGGCCTACGAGCAGTACTTC. Protein product: CATQVGGAYEQYF.

This rearrangement joins TRBV15 to TRBJ1-1; D call uncertain. From germline, CDR1 is LNHNV and CDR2 YYDKDF (reference sequence). This CDR3 region has 15 residues. The V end was cut by 5 bases, the J end by 7 bases, with 20 bases between. The CDR3 here is CATSSLGPGTDEAFF. The DNA of the CDR3 is TGTGCCACCAGCTCCCTCGGCCCGGGAACCGATGAAGCTTTCTTT.

J is TRBJ2-7 and V is TRBV6-6; a weak D match, TRBD1 (6 bases). CDR1 is MNHNY and CDR2 is SVGAGI in the germline V gene (reference sequence). The CDR3 length is 15 residues. V was trimmed by 5 bases and J by 1 base, leaving 15 bases between them. The CDR3 is CASSKQGLRSYEQYF. CDR3 in DNA: TGTGCCAGCAGTAAACAGGGCCTACGGTCCTACGAGCAGTACTTC.

The gene calls are TRBV27 and TRBJ2-7, with D possibly being TRBD1 (5 bases). The CDR3 runs to 14 residues. The germline V gene encodes CDR1 MNHEY and CDR2 SMNVEV (reference sequence). V gave up 5 bases and J gave up 3 bases, with 14 bases separating them. For the CDR3, the DNA is TGTGCCAGCAGTGCCAGGGCCCAGGGCTACGAGCAGTACTTC. Translated, it gives CASSARAQGYEQYF.

V usage is TRBV21-1 and J usage is TRBJ1-4; TRBD1, the D gene given by the table, was not confirmed from the DNA. TRBV21-1 has pseudogene status. The CDR3 is made up of 15 amino acids. This CDR3 is CASSLQTGWSEKLFF. CDR3 DNA sequence: TGTGCCAGCAGCCTACAGACAGGGTGGAGTGAAAAACTGTTTTTT.

The chain has TRBV14 and TRBJ2-3, with D unresolved. The CDR3 is 14 amino acids. V lost 0 bases and J lost 2, with 6 bases in between. The germline V gene encodes CDR1 SGHDN and CDR2 FVKESK. The CDR3 DNA follows: TGTGCCAGCAGCCAAGAAACTTACACAGATACGCAGTATTTT. As protein: CASSQETYTDTQYF.

This clone was picked up one time. V gene TRBV5-1 combines with J gene TRBJ1-1; D is unclear. This CDR3 region has 13 residues. Looked up from germline, CDR1 is SGHRS and CDR2 is YFSETQ. Trimming cost V 0 bases and J 5 bases, with 8 bases left between them. The chain's CDR3 is CASSLEAWTEAFF. The CDR3, as DNA: TGCGCCAGCAGCTTGGAGGCCTGGACTGAAGCTTTCTTT.

V usage is TRBV16 and J usage is TRBJ1-5; a possible D gene is TRBD1 (6 bases). Germline CDR1 reads KGHSY; CDR2 reads FQNENV. Between the trimmed V and J ends, which lost 2 bases and 5 bases, there was a span of 16 bases. The length of the CDR3 is 16 residues. The CDR3 sequence: CASSQTTGSGDQPQHF. CDR3 nucleotides: TGTGCCAGCAGCCAAACCACAGGGTCTGGAGATCAGCCCCAGCATTTT.

The chain uses TRBV25-1 and TRBJ1-5; D gene ambiguous. The CDR3 spans 13 residues. The germline V and J ends were trimmed by 3 bases and 3 bases, with 6 bases remaining between them. Germline-derived CDR1 and CDR2 are MGHDK and SYGVNS. The CDR3 region is CASSDGLNQPQHF. In DNA, the CDR3 is TGTGCCAGCAGTGACGGCCTCAATCAGCCCCAGCATTTT.

The V and J genes are TRBV4-1 and TRBJ2-5; D is uncertain. Per the germline V gene, CDR1 is MGHRA and CDR2 is YSYEKL. Trimming removed 1 base at V and 2 bases at J, with 11 bases between. CDR3 length equals 15 residues. The CDR3 sequence: CASSQVETTQETQYF. The CDR3 coding sequence is TGCGCCAGCAGCCAAGTAGAGACAACTCAAGAGACCCAGTACTTC.

The chain is built from TRBV4-2 and TRBJ2-1; perhaps D is TRBD1 or TRBD2 (5 bases each). The ends were cut back, 0 bases at V and 5 bases at J, with 11 bases in the middle. This CDR3 is 15 amino acids long. In germline, CDR1 is LGHNA, CDR2 YNFKEQ. This CDR3 reads CASSQDSVGDNEQFF. The CDR3 bases are TGTGCCAGCAGCCAAGACTCGGTGGGGGACAATGAGCAGTTCTTC.

This chain joins TRBV28 and TRBJ1-2; D call uncertain. The length of the CDR3 is 17 residues. The V gene lost 5 bases and the J gene lost 0 bases, with 19 bases spanning the gap. Germline V gene sequence: CDR1 MDHEN, CDR2 SYDVKM. This chain's CDR3 is CASSPHTGFPTNYGYTF. CDR3 sequence (DNA): TGTGCCAGCAGTCCTCACACCGGCTTCCCTACTAACTATGGCTACACCTTC.